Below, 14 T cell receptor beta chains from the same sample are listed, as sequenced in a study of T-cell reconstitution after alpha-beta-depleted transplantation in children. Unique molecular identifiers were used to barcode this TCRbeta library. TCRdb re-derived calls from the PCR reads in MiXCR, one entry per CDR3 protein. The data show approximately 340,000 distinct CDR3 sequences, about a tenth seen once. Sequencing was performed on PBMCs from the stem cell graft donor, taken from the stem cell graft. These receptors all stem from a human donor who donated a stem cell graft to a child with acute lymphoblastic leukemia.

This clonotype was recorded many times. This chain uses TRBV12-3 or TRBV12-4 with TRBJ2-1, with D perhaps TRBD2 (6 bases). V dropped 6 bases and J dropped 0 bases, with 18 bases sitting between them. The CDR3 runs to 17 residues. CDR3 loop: CASSLGGSGSSYNEQFF. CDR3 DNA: TGTGCCAGCAGCCTCGGTGGGTCCGGGAGCTCCTACAATGAGCAGTTCTTC.

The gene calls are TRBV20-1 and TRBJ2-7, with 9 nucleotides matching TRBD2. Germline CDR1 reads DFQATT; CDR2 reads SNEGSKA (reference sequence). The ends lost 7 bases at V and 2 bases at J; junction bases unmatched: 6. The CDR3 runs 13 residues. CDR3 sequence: CSVLAGETYEQYF. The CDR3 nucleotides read TGCAGTGTCTTAGCGGGAGAAACCTACGAGCAGTACTTC.

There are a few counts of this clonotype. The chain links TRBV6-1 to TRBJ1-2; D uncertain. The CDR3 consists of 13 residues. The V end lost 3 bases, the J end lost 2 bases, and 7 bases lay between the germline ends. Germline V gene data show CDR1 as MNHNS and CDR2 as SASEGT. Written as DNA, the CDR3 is TGTGCCAGCAGTGACGGGGAGAACTATGGCTACACCTTC. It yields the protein CASSDGENYGYTF.

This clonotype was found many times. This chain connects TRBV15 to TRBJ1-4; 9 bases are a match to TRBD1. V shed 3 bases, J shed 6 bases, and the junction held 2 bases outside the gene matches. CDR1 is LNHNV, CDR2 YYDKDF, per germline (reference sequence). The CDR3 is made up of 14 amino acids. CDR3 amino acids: CATSRTGGDEKLFF. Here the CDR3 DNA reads TGTGCCACCAGCAGGACAGGGGGGGATGAAAAACTGTTTTTT.

The CDR3 DNA is TGTGCCAGCAGCGTATACCGTTACGGTAACAATGAGCAGTTCTTC. Translation: CASSVYRYGNNEQFF. The chain couples TRBV9 to TRBJ2-1, with D unresolved. This CDR3 is 15 amino acids long. V was cut by 1 base and J by 5 bases, with 13 bases left in between. Germline values: CDR1 SGDLS, CDR2 YYNGEE.

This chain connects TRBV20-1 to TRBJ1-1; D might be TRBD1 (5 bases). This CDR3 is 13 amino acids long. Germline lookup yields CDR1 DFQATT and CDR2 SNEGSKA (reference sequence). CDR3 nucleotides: TGCACTGCCCTAGACAGTCTGAACACTGAAGCTTTCTTT. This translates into CTALDSLNTEAFF.

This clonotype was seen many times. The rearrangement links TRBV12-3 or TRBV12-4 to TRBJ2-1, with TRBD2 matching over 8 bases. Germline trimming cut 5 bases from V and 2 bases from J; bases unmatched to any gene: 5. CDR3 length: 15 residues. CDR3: CASSPGLAAYNEQFF. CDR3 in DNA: TGTGCCAGCAGTCCCGGACTAGCCGCCTACAATGAGCAGTTCTTC.

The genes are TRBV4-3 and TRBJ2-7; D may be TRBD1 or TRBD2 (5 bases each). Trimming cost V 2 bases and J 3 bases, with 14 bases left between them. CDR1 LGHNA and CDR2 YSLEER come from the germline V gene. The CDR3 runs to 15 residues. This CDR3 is CASSQPRDGIYEQYF. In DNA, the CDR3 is TGCGCCAGCAGCCAACCCCGGGACGGGATCTACGAGCAGTACTTC.

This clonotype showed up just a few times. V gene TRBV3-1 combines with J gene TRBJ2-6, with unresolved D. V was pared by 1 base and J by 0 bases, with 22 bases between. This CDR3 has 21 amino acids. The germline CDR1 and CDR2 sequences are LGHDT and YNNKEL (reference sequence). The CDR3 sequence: CASSQATPDVLGYSGANVLTF. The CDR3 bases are TGTGCCAGCAGCCAAGCTACTCCAGATGTCCTCGGGTACTCTGGGGCCAACGTCCTGACTTTC.

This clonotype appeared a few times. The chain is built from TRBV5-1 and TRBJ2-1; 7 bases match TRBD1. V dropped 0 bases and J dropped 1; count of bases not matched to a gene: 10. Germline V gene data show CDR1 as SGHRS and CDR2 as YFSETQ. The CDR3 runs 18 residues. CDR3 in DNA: TGCGCCAGCAGCTTGGCTTTAACGACAGGGTGGTCCTACAATGAGCAGTTCTTC. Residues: CASSLALTTGWSYNEQFF. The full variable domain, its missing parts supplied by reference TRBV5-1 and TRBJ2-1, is KAGVTQTPRYLIKTRGQQVTLSCSPISGHRSVSWYQQTPGQGLQFLFEYFSETQRNKGNFPGRFSGRQFSNSRSEMNVSTLELGDSALYLCASSLALTTGWSYNEQFFGPGTRLTVL.

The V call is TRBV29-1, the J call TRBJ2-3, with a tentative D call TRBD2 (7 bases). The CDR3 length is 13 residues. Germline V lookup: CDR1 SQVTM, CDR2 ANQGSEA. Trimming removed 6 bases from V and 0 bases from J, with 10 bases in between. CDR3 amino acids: CSVGGASTDTQYF. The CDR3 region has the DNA TGCAGCGTGGGGGGGGCTAGCACAGATACGCAGTATTTT.

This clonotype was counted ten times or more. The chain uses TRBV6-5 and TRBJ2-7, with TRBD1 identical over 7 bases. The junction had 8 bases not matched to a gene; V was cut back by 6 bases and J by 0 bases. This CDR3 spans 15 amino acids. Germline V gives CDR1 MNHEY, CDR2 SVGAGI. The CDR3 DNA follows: TGTGCCAGCAGGACAACGACAGGGAGCTCCTACGAGCAGTACTTC. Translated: CASRTTTGSSYEQYF.

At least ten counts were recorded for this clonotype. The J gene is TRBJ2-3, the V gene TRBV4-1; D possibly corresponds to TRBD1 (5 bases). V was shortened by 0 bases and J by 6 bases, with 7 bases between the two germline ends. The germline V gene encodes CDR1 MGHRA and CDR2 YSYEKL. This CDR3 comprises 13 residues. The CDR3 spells CASSQEGADTQYF. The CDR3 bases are TGCGCCAGCAGCCAAGAAGGGGCGGATACGCAGTATTTT.

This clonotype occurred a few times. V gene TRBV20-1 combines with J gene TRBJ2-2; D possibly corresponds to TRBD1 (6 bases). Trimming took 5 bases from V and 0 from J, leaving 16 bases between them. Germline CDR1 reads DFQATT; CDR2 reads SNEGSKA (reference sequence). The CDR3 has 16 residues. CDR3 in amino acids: CSARKSGTPNTGELFF. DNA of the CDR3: TGCAGTGCTCGAAAATCCGGGACACCGAACACCGGGGAGCTGTTTTTT.